This T cell receptor beta chain was found in a study of shared clonotypes between healthy human individuals. Germline V CDR1 and CDR2: SNHLY, FYNNEI. Trimming removed 6 bases from V and 0 bases from J; junction bases left unmatched: 9. The CDR3 spans 16 residues. The assay was immunoSEQ multiplex PCR, and TCRdb's table has in-frame clones only and misses some. The sample lists 550,000 to 850,000 clones, approximately 79% occurring once. Sequenced sample: memory CD4+ T cells sorted from blood. Noted subset: CD45RA-negative fraction. The source of this sequence is a woman under 40 in good health. The rearrangement links TRBV2 to TRBJ1-1; TRBD1 aligns across 8 bases. The CDR3 DNA reads as TGTGCCAGCAGGCCTACACAGGGGGACATGAACACTGAAGCTTTCTTT. Amino acids: CASRPTQGDMNTEAFF.